Presented here are 24 T cell receptor beta chains from one specimen sequenced in a study of early T cells in non-severe SARS-CoV-2 infection. One entry per CDR3 protein results from TCRdb running MiXCR on the 5' RACE reads. There are around 64,000 distinct CDR3 sequences in the sample; 10% to 12% occur only once, and roughly 6% lies in the top ten. The sequenced sample was whole blood, obtained at baseline. All receptors come from an adult who was a healthcare worker with PCR-confirmed SARS-CoV-2 infection or an uninfected control (not recorded which).

Only a few counts were recorded for this clonotype. The V call is TRBV29-1, the J call TRBJ1-2; no clear D. V was clipped by 6 bases and J by 0 bases, with 11 bases between them. This CDR3 contains 13 residues. Germline loops: CDR1 SQVTM, CDR2 ANQGSEA. The CDR3 coding sequence is TGCAGCGTGGTGCCGATAGCTAACTATGGCTACACCTTC. The encoded protein is CSVVPIANYGYTF.

This clonotype has more than one count but fewer than ten. The rearrangement links TRBV7-9 to TRBJ1-2; D not certain. The germline V and J ends were trimmed by 2 bases and 4 bases, with 2 bases remaining between them. From germline, CDR1 is SEHNR and CDR2 FQNEAQ (reference sequence). The CDR3 has 11 amino acids. In nucleotides, the CDR3 is TGTGCCAGCAGCTTAACCTATGGCTACACCTTC. This codes for CASSLTYGYTF. Looking up the rest from reference TRBV7-9 and TRBJ1-2 gives the full variable domain: DTGVSQNPRHKITKRGQNVTFRCDPISEHNRLYWYRQTLGQGPEFLTYFQNEAQLEKSRLLSDRFSAERPKGSFSTLEIQRTEQGDSAMYLCASSLTYGYTFGSGTRLTVV.

This clonotype was recorded many times. The V call is TRBV29-1, the J call TRBJ2-7; 8 nucleotides line up with TRBD2. This CDR3 contains 14 residues. The germline gives CDR1 SQVTM, CDR2 ANQGSEA. Trimming at V came to 4 bases and at J to 3 bases, leaving 8 bases not matched to a gene. The CDR3 is CSVGVAGGYYEQYF. DNA for the CDR3: TGCAGCGTTGGGGTTGCGGGAGGTTACTACGAGCAGTACTTC.

This clonotype was seen many times. The J gene is TRBJ2-3, the V gene TRBV9, with unresolved D. CDR1 and CDR2 (germline): SGDLS, YYNGEE. Trimming removed 3 bases from V and 6 bases from J, with 8 bases in between. The CDR3 is made up of 12 amino acids. The CDR3 is CASSGSGDTQYF. The CDR3 DNA is TGTGCCAGCAGCGGGAGTGGGGATACGCAGTATTTT.

The chain recombines TRBV19 with TRBJ1-2, with D possibly matching TRBD1 (5 bases). Germline V gene sequence: CDR1 LNHDA, CDR2 SQIVND (reference sequence). The CDR3 length is 17 residues. V gave up 3 bases and J gave up 0 bases, with 17 bases separating them. The CDR3 coding sequence is TGTGCCAGTAGTATGAGTTTCGGAGGGGAGACTAACTATGGCTACACCTTC. Residues: CASSMSFGGETNYGYTF.

This clonotype was counted between two and nine times. The V and J genes are TRBV7-9 and TRBJ1-2; TRBD1 is a possible D gene (6 bases). This CDR3 has 14 amino acids. Germline loops: CDR1 SEHNR, CDR2 FQNEAQ (reference sequence). The germline V and J ends were trimmed by 4 bases and 7 bases, with 16 bases remaining between them. As DNA, the CDR3 is TGTGCCAGCAGCTCATCAGGGGAGGTCGGTGGCTACACCTTC. Its protein is CASSSSGEVGGYTF.

This clonotype was found a few times. This chain joins TRBV7-6 and TRBJ2-6, with D perhaps matching TRBD1 or TRBD2 (5 bases each). CDR1 is SGHVS, CDR2 FNYEAQ, per germline. Trimming pared 10 bases from V and 0 bases from J, leaving 16 bases between. The CDR3 is made up of 16 amino acids. The CDR3 sequence: CATAGQGYSGANVLTF. CDR3 DNA sequence: TGTGCCACCGCGGGCCAGGGATACTCTGGGGCCAACGTCCTGACTTTC. The full variable domain, in which reference TRBV7-6 and TRBJ2-6 provide the parts outside the CDR3, is GAGVSQSPRYKVTKRGQDVALRCDPISGHVSLYWYRQALGQGPEFLTYFNYEAQQDKSGLPNDRFSAERPEGSISTLTIQRTEQRDSAMYRCATAGQGYSGANVLTFGAGSRLTVL.

This chain connects TRBV12-3 or TRBV12-4 to TRBJ2-7; 8 bases align to TRBD1. Germline trimming cut 3 bases from V and 2 bases from J; bases unmatched to any gene: 3. This CDR3 spans 14 amino acids. This chain's CDR3 is CASSLMTGAYEQYF. DNA for the CDR3: TGTGCCAGCAGTTTGATGACAGGGGCCTACGAGCAGTACTTC.

As to this clonotype: A much bigger clone sits one base away, suggesting this may be a read error. The rearrangement joins TRBV3-1 to TRBJ2-7; 7 bases align to TRBD2. The CDR3 extends over 14 amino acids. The germline V gene has CDR1 LGHDT and CDR2 YNNKEL (reference sequence). The CDR3 is CASSHGGNSHEQYF. For the CDR3, the DNA is TGTGCCAGCAGCCACGGGGGGAACTCCCACGAGCAGTACTTC.

The chain combines TRBV5-1 with TRBJ2-3; D uncertain. V was clipped by 0 bases and J by 8 bases, with 13 bases between them. The germline CDR1 and CDR2 sequences are SGHRS and YFSETQ. The CDR3 has 14 amino acids. Here the CDR3 DNA reads TGCGCCAGCAGCTTGGAACTAAACCCCGTTACGCAGTATTTT. It yields the protein CASSLELNPVTQYF.

The sample holds a few counts of this clonotype. The chain recombines TRBV10-3 with TRBJ1-5, with 8 bases matching TRBD1. The CDR3 extends over 15 amino acids. The ends lost 8 bases at V and 0 bases at J; junction bases unmatched: 6. Germline V lookup: CDR1 ENHRY, CDR2 SYGVKD. CDR3 residues: CAIGTGGNSNQPQHF. CDR3 nucleotides: TGTGCCATCGGCACAGGGGGTAATAGCAATCAGCCCCAGCATTTT.

This clonotype was detected a few times. The chain employs TRBV20-1 and TRBJ2-2, with D possibly being TRBD1 (6 bases). The CDR3 loop spans 17 amino acids. Germline V gives CDR1 DFQATT, CDR2 SNEGSKA (reference sequence). Deletions cut 2 bases from V and 5 bases from J, with 21 bases between. CDR3 protein: CSARTLQGFQGTGELFF. The DNA of the CDR3 is TGCAGTGCTAGAACACTACAGGGATTCCAAGGGACCGGGGAGCTGTTTTTT.

This chain connects TRBV4-2 to TRBJ2-2; no clear D gene. The V gene lost 5 bases and the J gene lost 6 bases, with 10 bases spanning the gap. The CDR3 runs to 13 residues. CDR1 is LGHNA and CDR2 is YNFKEQ in the germline V gene. The CDR3, as DNA: TGTGCCAGCAGCTCCGTGCCGGCCGGGGAGCTGTTTTTT. Protein product: CASSSVPAGELFF.

This clonotype was counted a few times. The chain couples TRBV6-1 to TRBJ1-3; unclear D gene. Trimming removed 3 bases at V and 3 bases at J, with 12 bases between. The CDR3 consists of 15 residues. The germline CDR1 and CDR2 sequences are MNHNS and SASEGT. This chain's CDR3 is CASSERQRSGNTIYF. CDR3 nucleotide sequence: TGTGCCAGCAGTGAGCGGCAGAGAAGTGGAAACACCATATATTTT.

This clonotype occurred many times. The rearrangement links TRBV29-1 to TRBJ2-1; 11 nucleotides line up with TRBD2. Losses at the gene ends were 7 bases for V and 4 bases for J; bases not matched to a gene: 6. Germline V lookup: CDR1 SQVTM, CDR2 ANQGSEA. The CDR3 covers 14 residues. The CDR3 reads CSALLAGAYNEQFF. As DNA, the CDR3 is TGCAGCGCTCTACTAGCGGGGGCTTACAATGAGCAGTTCTTC.

The sample holds a few counts of this clonotype. The V gene is TRBV12-3 or TRBV12-4, the J gene TRBJ1-5; D might be TRBD1 (5 bases). The CDR3 sequence is 17 residues long. With 7 bases removed from V and 0 bases from J, the gap between germline ends came to 19 bases. DNA for the CDR3: TGTGCCAGCAACTCCCGGGGGACGGATAATAGCAATCAGCCCCAGCATTTT. Translated, it gives CASNSRGTDNSNQPQHF.

This clonotype showed up just a few times. V and J are TRBV6-2 or TRBV6-3 and TRBJ2-1; D tentatively reads TRBD1 or TRBD2 (5 bases each). V dropped 6 bases and J dropped 6 bases, with 18 bases sitting between them. The CDR3 is 15 residues long. Germline assignment: CDR1 MNHEY and CDR2 SVGEGT. The CDR3 region has the DNA TGTGCCAGCAGCCCCGGGACGTGGCCGACCAATGAGCAGTTCTTC. It encodes CASSPGTWPTNEQFF.

There are many counts of this clonotype. This chain joins TRBV11-1 and TRBJ2-5; D ambiguous. The V gene lost 5 bases and the J gene lost 0 bases, with 16 bases spanning the gap. CDR1 is SGHAT and CDR2 is FQDESV in the germline V gene (reference sequence). This CDR3 region has 16 residues. The CDR3 coding sequence is TGTGCCAGCAGCCTAAGACGTTCCAGTCACCAAGAGACCCAGTACTTC. Translated: CASSLRRSSHQETQYF.

V is TRBV12-5 and J is TRBJ2-1; TRBD2 matches 8 bases. Germline values: CDR1 LGHNT, CDR2 FRNRAP. CDR3 size: 18 residues. J gave up 3 bases and V 2 bases, and 12 bases lay outside the gene matches. The CDR3 nucleotides read TGTGCTAGTGGTTTGTCCAGACTAGCGCATTTCCGCTACAATGAGCAGTTCTTC. Its translation: CASGLSRLAHFRYNEQFF.

The table lists this clonotype with a few counts. V usage is TRBV6-4 and J usage is TRBJ2-2; no clear D. Trimming stripped 3 bases from V and 4 bases from J, with 6 bases between. This CDR3 contains 13 residues. Germline assignment: CDR1 MRHNA and CDR2 SNTAGT. CDR3 bases: TGTGCCAGCAGTGAGGTCGCCACCGGGGAGCTGTTTTTT. Its protein is CASSEVATGELFF.

This clonotype was counted a few times. The rearrangement joins TRBV7-3 to TRBJ2-1; D is perhaps TRBD2 (5 bases). V was trimmed by 4 bases and J by 0 bases, leaving 10 bases between them. Germline V CDR1 and CDR2: SGHTA, FQGTGA. The CDR3 loop spans 15 amino acids. The CDR3, as DNA: TGTGCCAGCAGCTCCCATACTAGCTCCTACAATGAGCAGTTCTTC. Its translation: CASSSHTSSYNEQFF.

This clonotype has at least ten counts. The rearrangement joins TRBV3-1 to TRBJ1-2; D may be TRBD1 (5 bases). The CDR3 runs to 13 residues. Germline V gives CDR1 LGHDT, CDR2 YNNKEL (reference sequence). The germline V and J ends were trimmed by 3 bases and 5 bases, with 10 bases remaining between them. The DNA of the CDR3 is TGTGCCAGCAGCCATCAGGGAAGTTATGGCTACACCTTC. Translation gives CASSHQGSYGYTF.

The chain recombines TRBV7-3 with TRBJ2-3; TRBD2 matches 8 bases. CDR3 length equals 15 residues. Trimming cost V 5 bases and J 0 bases; bases outside gene matches: 4. Germline loops: CDR1 SGHTA, CDR2 FQGTGA. The DNA for the CDR3 is TGTGCCAGCAGCCGAGCGGGGGCGAGCACAGATACGCAGTATTTT. Protein sequence: CASSRAGASTDTQYF.

This clonotype was counted ten times or more. The chain uses TRBV3-1 and TRBJ2-1; 8 positions match TRBD1. This CDR3 contains 13 residues. V dropped 1 base and J dropped 13; count of bases not matched to a gene: 6. Germline assignment: CDR1 LGHDT and CDR2 YNNKEL (reference sequence). For the CDR3, the DNA is TGTGCCAGCAGCCAAGCAGGGGGCTTAGGTCAGTTCTTC. This encodes CASSQAGGLGQFF.